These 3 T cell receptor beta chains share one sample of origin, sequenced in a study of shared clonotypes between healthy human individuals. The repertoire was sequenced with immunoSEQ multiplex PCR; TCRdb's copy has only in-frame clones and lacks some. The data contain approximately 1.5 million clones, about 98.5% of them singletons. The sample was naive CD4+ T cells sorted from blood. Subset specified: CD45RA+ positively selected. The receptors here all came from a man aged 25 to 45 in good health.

CDR3 region: CASSRRTSGPRSYNEQFF. CDR3 nucleotides: TGTGCCAGCAGCCGTCGGACTAGCGGGCCCCGCTCCTACAATGAGCAGTTCTTC. The chain employs TRBV7-8 and TRBJ2-1; 11 bases are shared with TRBD2. Losses at the gene ends were 5 bases for V and 0 bases for J; bases not matched to a gene: 9. The germline CDR1 and CDR2 sequences are SGHVS and FQNEAQ. CDR3 size: 18 residues. Full variable domain (remainder filled in from reference TRBV7-8 and TRBJ2-1): GAGVSQSPRYKVAKRGQDVALRCDPISGHVSLFWYQQALGQGPEFLTYFQNEAQLDKSGLPSDRFFAERPEGSVSTLKIQRTQQEDSAVYLCASSRRTSGPRSYNEQFFGPGTRLTVL.

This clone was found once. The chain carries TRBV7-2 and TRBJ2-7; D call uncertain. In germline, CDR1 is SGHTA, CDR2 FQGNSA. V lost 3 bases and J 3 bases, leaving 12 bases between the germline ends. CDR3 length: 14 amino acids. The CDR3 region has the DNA TGTGCCAGCAGCTTTGGATCTGGAAACTACGAGCAGTACTTC. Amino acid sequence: CASSFGSGNYEQYF.

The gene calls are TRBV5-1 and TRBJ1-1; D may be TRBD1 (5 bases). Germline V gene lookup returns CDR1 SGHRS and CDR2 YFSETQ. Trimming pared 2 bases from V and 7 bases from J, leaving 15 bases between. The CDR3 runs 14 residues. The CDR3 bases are TGCGCCAGCAGCTTTTTGTACCGGGACGGTGAAGCTTTCTTT. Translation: CASSFLYRDGEAFF.